This T cell receptor (beta chain) was observed in a study of T cells in Graves' hyperthyroidism and ophthalmopathy (dated by TCRdb to between 2017 and 2020). For context, the study as a whole: Peripheral blood samples were taken at initial diagnosis, before any treatment was given. To identify distinguishing TCR V-J signatures, a discovery cohort of about 100 patients was used, comprising some 43 with Graves' ophthalmopathy and 57 with stable Graves' hyperthyroidism. Prospective prediction of ophthalmopathy was tested in an independent validation cohort consisting of under 20 hyperthyroidism patients and some 17 patients who later progressed to ophthalmopathy. The roughly 91 discovery patients were randomly divided into training and test sets at a 7:3 ratio. Thyroid tissue and blood T-cell repertoires from more than 5 Graves' hyperthyroidism patients were also compared in the study. Once sampling was done, hyperthyroidism patients were given methimazole at a starting dose of 30 mg daily, whereas ophthalmopathy patients were given high-dose intravenous methylprednisolone. According to the paper, TCR Vbeta CDR3 sequencing was carried out on about 140 peripheral blood samples, which came from fewer than 50 ophthalmopathy, approximately 78 hyperthyroidism and roughly 17 progressor patients. Overall study results and their limits: In validation, the model predicted progression to ophthalmopathy a median of 6.5 months before onset, with over 60% sensitivity and roughly 79% specificity. In cross-validation, a model built on a 13 V-J signature told ophthalmopathy apart from stable hyperthyroidism with just under 90% sensitivity and 81% to 82% specificity, and in testing the same model reached 80%/75%. Most expanded thyroid clonotypes (frequency above 0.001) were also found in blood, which suggests that blood repertoires may mirror thyroid immune responses. No statistical method was used to set the sample size in advance, and investigators knew the group allocation.

Ophthalmopathy patients had moderately to severely active disease, Clinical Activity Score of at least 3, NOSPECS grade of at least 4, and duration under 3 months. Any patient with an uncontrolled infection, another autoimmune disease, pregnancy or lactation was excluded. Diagnoses were established on the basis of clinical symptoms, serum thyroxine and TRAb, thyroid ultrasound, and orbital computed tomography. PBMCs were separated from roughly 10 ml of fresh peripheral blood using Ficoll-Paque density gradient centrifugation. Trizol reagent was used to extract total RNA, and RNA quality was then checked on an Agilent 2100 Bioanalyzer. Looking up the germline V gene yields CDR1 SGHVS and CDR2 FNYEAQ. A distance of 13 bases separates the germline ends of V and J, which lose 3 bases and 7 bases respectively. Reading from cysteine to phenylalanine, the CDR3 counts 14 amino acids. Solely the CDR3 DNA is kept, with 42 bases framed from the first base.

In its sample, this clonotype comes out as medium-sized (0.01 to 0.1%). Which antigen it targets is not known. Qualities for individual bases were not recorded, and no much larger clone is one base off. TCR beta CDR3 regions were amplified from RNA transcripts. A first-round RT-PCR of the TCR CDR3 used the HTBI primer set with the Qiagen OneStep RT-PCR kit. Libraries were constructed in a second round of multiplex PCR, after which size selection and purification were performed. The libraries were sequenced on an Illumina HiSeq2000 using paired-end 100 bp reads. For the original study's pipeline: SOAPnuke was used to process the raw data, with reads discarded if the reads contained adapters or uncalled bases, had a mean Phred below 15, or lacked an exact constant-primer or identifier match. COPE v1.2.5 was used to merge high-quality paired reads, and clonotypes were defined as unique nucleotide sequences. Clonotypes were aligned to IMGT TRBV, TRBD and TRBJ reference segments using MiTCR v1.1. The analysis was restricted to V-J combinations with a frequency above 0.0001, which together covered roughly 99% of the repertoires. A TCS score was defined as the ratio of F50 (clonal expansion) to E x V (chaos), with BLOSUM62-based TCRdist applied between CDR3 peptides within each V-J. Welch's t-statistics and random forest reduced around 520 V-J features to about 12, which were used in a naive Bayes classifier (R e1071). The similarity between thyroid and blood repertoires was quantified using the Morisita-Horn index. Clones were called with MiXCR by TCRdb after fastp trimmed the public reads at Q25, and only in-frame beta chains were retained. When rows share a CDR3 protein, they turn into one entry using the most common DNA and genes. TCRdb, rather than the study authors, made the V and J calls. Present in this sample are roughly 61,000 distinct CDR3 sequences, around 53% of which were seen just once. The ten biggest clones cover 3% to 4% of the sample.

The receptor's source is a woman in her sixties or seventies with Graves' ophthalmopathy. Sequenced input: blood. The sequence links TRBV7-6 to TRBJ1-5; no confident D gene assignment can be made. The CDR3 in this case is CASSFGTGGQPQHF. The base sequence is TGTGCCAGCAGCTTCGGTACGGGAGGACAGCCCCAGCATTTT.